A single T cell receptor beta chain is shown here with its context. Its antigen remains unknown. Investigators performed immunoSEQ version v3.0 at survey level. This table comes from immunoSEQ multiplex PCR, and its TCRdb copy is limited to in-frame clones, with some not included. This table has about 20,000 clones, more than 70% appearing once. Germline lookup yields CDR1 MGHRA and CDR2 YSYEKL. The CDR3 covers 14 residues. V was cut by 0 bases and J by 1 base, with 6 bases left in between. The sample is drawn from a study of long-term antiretroviral therapy in people with HIV. Study conclusions and caveats: Pre-ART clonal expansions dominated every time point's repertoire.

Sequences were derived from unsorted PBMCs, sampled 2.4 years after starting antiretroviral therapy. This chain uses TRBV4-1 with TRBJ1-2; D remains unclear. This TCR was sampled from a man in his forties or fifties with HIV. The CDR3 nucleotides are TGCGCCAGCAGCCAAGACAGGTTTAACTATGGCTACACCTTC. Translation: CASSQDRFNYGYTF.